The next 30 T cell receptor beta chains were all read from a single sample in a study of T cells in Graves' hyperthyroidism and ophthalmopathy. TCR beta CDR3 region amplification was performed from RNA transcripts. A first-round RT-PCR of the TCR CDR3 used the HTBI primer set. TCRdb passed the multiplex PCR reads through MiXCR, listing each CDR3 protein once. The sample consists of hundreds of thousands of distinct CDR3 sequences, about 14% of them appearing once. Sequenced material: blood. The receptors shown here come from a man aged 18 to 30 with Graves' ophthalmopathy.

There are many counts of this clonotype. J is TRBJ2-7 and V is TRBV7-9; a possible D gene is TRBD1 (6 bases). The CDR3 loop spans 15 amino acids. Germline assignment: CDR1 SEHNR and CDR2 FQNEAQ (reference sequence). Trimming removed 0 bases at V and 5 bases at J, with 14 bases between. CDR3 residues: CASSLASGVADEQYF. Here the CDR3 DNA reads TGTGCCAGCAGCTTAGCGTCAGGGGTAGCTGACGAGCAGTACTTC.

This clonotype has at least ten counts. This chain uses TRBV11-3 with TRBJ1-1; D uncertain. Trimming stripped 0 bases from V and 11 bases from J, with 16 bases between. Germline loops: CDR1 SGHNT, CDR2 YENEEA. The CDR3 runs 14 residues. CDR3 loop: CASSLDGGIVSAFF. The CDR3, as DNA: TGTGCCAGCAGCTTAGATGGCGGGATAGTGAGTGCTTTCTTT.

In this sample, this clonotype turned up many times. J is TRBJ2-7 and V is TRBV24-1; 8 bases line up with TRBD2. Germline values: CDR1 KGHDR, CDR2 SFDVKD. The CDR3 extends over 18 amino acids. With 5 bases clipped from V and 3 bases from J, the junction kept 17 bases outside the gene matches. The CDR3, as DNA: TGTGCCACCAGTGCCCCCGCAGGTCGGCGTAGCGGGGTCTACGAGCAGTACTTC. Amino acid sequence: CATSAPAGRRSGVYEQYF.

This clonotype was found once. This may arise from a read error, as a much more abundant clone is one base away. The rearrangement uses TRBV12-3 or TRBV12-4 and TRBJ1-2, with TRBD1 identical over 7 bases. The junction had 8 bases not matched to a gene; V was cut back by 3 bases and J by 4 bases. This CDR3 has 15 residues. The DNA for the CDR3 is TGTGCCAGCAGTTTTGACAGGGCCACTAGCTATGGCTACACCTTC. It yields the protein CASSFDRATSYGYTF.

The chain carries TRBV7-2 and TRBJ1-5; D is unresolved. Per germline, CDR1 SGHTA and CDR2 FQGNSA. CDR3 length: 12 residues. The germline V and J ends were trimmed by 5 bases and 6 bases, with 8 bases remaining between them. CDR3 sequence (DNA): TGTGCCAGCAGCCCCGGGGTTCAGCCCCAGCATTTT. Its protein product is CASSPGVQPQHF.

This clonotype came up many times. The V gene is TRBV7-2, the J gene TRBJ2-7; tentative D call: TRBD1 (6 bases). There are 13 residues in the CDR3. V was cut by 3 bases and J by 3 bases, with 9 bases left in between. Germline V gene sequence: CDR1 SGHTA, CDR2 FQGNSA. The chain's CDR3 is CASSFDRRYEQYF. The CDR3, as DNA: TGTGCCAGCAGCTTCGACAGGCGCTACGAGCAGTACTTC.

This clonotype has at least ten counts. The V and J genes are TRBV29-1 and TRBJ2-7; D is perhaps TRBD2 (6 bases). This CDR3 is built from 12 residues. Looked up from germline, CDR1 is SQVTM and CDR2 is ANQGSEA. Between the trimmed V and J ends, which lost 6 bases and 2 bases, there was a span of 11 bases. The CDR3 coding sequence is TGCAGCGTGGCCGGGGGTCCCTACGAGCAGTACTTC. Translating gives CSVAGGPYEQYF.

The V gene is TRBV5-1, the J gene TRBJ1-6, with D unresolved. The length of the CDR3 is 17 residues. Germline V gives CDR1 SGHRS, CDR2 YFSETQ. V gave up 3 bases and J gave up 0 bases, with 13 bases separating them. The DNA of the CDR3 is TGCGCCAGCAGCTCGTTGATCGGCCGCTCCTATAATTCACCCCTCCACTTT. The encoded protein is CASSSLIGRSYNSPLHF.

In its sample, this clonotype was seen many times. This sequence joins TRBV5-1 and TRBJ2-5; 9 positions match TRBD1. Per the germline V gene, CDR1 is SGHRS and CDR2 is YFSETQ. The V segment lost 1 base and the J segment 5 bases; nucleotides outside the gene matches: 12. This CDR3 is built from 17 residues. CDR3 sequence: CASSLQMTGGAIETQYF. The CDR3 coding sequence is TGCGCCAGCAGCTTGCAGATGACAGGGGGAGCGATCGAGACCCAGTACTTC.

This clonotype was counted at least ten times. The chain joins TRBV2 to TRBJ1-2; D gene uncertain. Germline CDR1 SNHLY, CDR2 FYNNEI. The V end was cut by 7 bases, the J end by 3 bases, with 18 bases between. The length of the CDR3 is 15 residues. CDR3 sequence reads: CASISTEYNDYGYTF. The CDR3, as DNA: TGTGCCAGCATCAGCACGGAATACAACGACTATGGCTACACCTTC.

This clonotype was observed a handful of times. The V and J genes are TRBV18 and TRBJ1-4; D ambiguous. CDR1 and CDR2 (germline): KGHSH, LQKENI. V was shortened by 3 bases and J by 3 bases, with 8 bases between the two germline ends. The CDR3 consists of 14 residues. DNA for the CDR3: TGTGCCAGCTCACCCGGATCTTCTAATGAAAAACTGTTTTTT. As protein: CASSPGSSNEKLFF.

This clonotype was picked up many times. V and J are TRBV5-1 and TRBJ1-1; D is ambiguous. CDR3 length: 14 residues. CDR1 and CDR2 (germline): SGHRS, YFSETQ. Trimming took 5 bases from V and 0 from J, leaving 11 bases between them. CDR3 DNA sequence: TGCGCCAGCAGGCCAGATGTCATGAACACTGAAGCTTTCTTT. It codes for CASRPDVMNTEAFF.

This clonotype has ten or more counts. V gene TRBV7-2 combines with J gene TRBJ2-3; unclear D gene. The V gene lost 5 bases and the J gene lost 2 bases, with 8 bases spanning the gap. Germline values: CDR1 SGHTA, CDR2 FQGNSA. This CDR3 has 13 amino acids. CDR3 sequence: CASSPFPTDTQYF. The DNA for the CDR3 is TGTGCCAGCAGCCCCTTCCCCACAGATACGCAGTATTTT.

Many counts were recorded for this clonotype. V usage is TRBV11-3 and J usage is TRBJ2-7; no firm D call. Deletions cut 0 bases from V and 1 base from J, with 4 bases between. Germline CDR1 SGHNT, CDR2 YENEEA. The CDR3 covers 13 residues. CDR3 protein: CASSLDPSYEQYF. CDR3 DNA: TGTGCCAGCAGCTTAGATCCATCCTACGAGCAGTACTTC.

In its sample, this clonotype was seen a few times. CDR3 nucleotides: TGTGCCAGCATCCTAGGGGGACTAGCGAACACCGGGGAGCTGTTTTTT. Protein: CASILGGLANTGELFF. V usage is TRBV12-3 or TRBV12-4 and J usage is TRBJ2-2, with 8 nucleotides matching TRBD2. The ends lost 7 bases at V and 0 bases at J; junction bases unmatched: 7. The CDR3 consists of 16 residues.

This clonotype was recorded a few times. The chain combines TRBV14 with TRBJ1-1, with 11 bases that match TRBD1. V was pared by 3 bases and J by 7 bases, with 10 bases of the junction left unmatched. Germline V CDR1 and CDR2: SGHDN, FVKESK. The CDR3 has 16 residues. CDR3 sequence reads: CASSHPRTGGFGEAFF. CDR3 bases: TGTGCCAGCAGCCACCCCAGGACAGGGGGCTTCGGTGAAGCTTTCTTT.

This clonotype was counted at least ten times. DNA of the CDR3: TGCAGCGTTGAGTGGGTTTATGGCTACACCTTC. It specifies CSVEWVYGYTF. The chain recombines TRBV29-1 with TRBJ1-2; D is ambiguous. Deletions cut 3 bases from V and 5 bases from J, with 7 bases between. The CDR3 contains 11 residues. Germline CDR1 SQVTM, CDR2 ANQGSEA.

In its sample, this clonotype was seen a few times. V is TRBV12-3 or TRBV12-4 and J is TRBJ2-3, with TRBD2 identical over 8 bases. The CDR3 is 16 residues long. Trimming at V came to 5 bases and at J to 2 bases, leaving 9 bases not matched to a gene. The DNA of the CDR3 is TGTGCCAGCAGTCCCCGGACTAGCCCCCACACAGATACGCAGTATTTT. Amino acid sequence: CASSPRTSPHTDTQYF.

This clonotype has only one observation. Possible read error: a much larger clone is one base away. The CDR3 does not close with the conserved phenylalanine or tryptophan, likely indicating a read error. The chain recombines TRBV28 with TRBJ2-7; a possible D gene is TRBD2 (5 bases). From germline, CDR1 is MDHEN and CDR2 SYDVKM. This CDR3 contains 12 residues. V lost 6 bases and J 5 bases, leaving 11 bases between the germline ends. The CDR3 is CASRRGMNEQYL. CDR3 DNA: TGTGCCAGCAGAAGAGGGATGAACGAGCAGTACCTC.

This clonotype was picked up many times. The V gene is TRBV6-2 or TRBV6-3, the J gene TRBJ1-4, with D tentatively TRBD1 (6 bases). Trimming shortened V by 5 bases and J by 8 bases, and 15 bases separated the two germline ends. CDR1 is MNHEY, CDR2 SVGEGT, per germline. The CDR3 extends over 14 amino acids. CDR3 nucleotide sequence: TGTGCCAGCAGTATTACCGGGACATTAGAAAAACTGTTTTTT. The encoded protein is CASSITGTLEKLFF.

This clonotype was recorded many times. The chain combines TRBV30 with TRBJ1-1; 10 positions match TRBD1. The length of the CDR3 is 12 residues. The germline CDR1 and CDR2 sequences are GTSNPN and SVGIG (reference sequence). J gave up 4 bases and V 5 bases, and 1 base lay outside the gene matches. This CDR3 is CAWDRGPTEAFF. Here the CDR3 DNA reads TGTGCCTGGGACAGGGGGCCCACTGAAGCTTTCTTT.

This clonotype was recorded at least ten times. J is TRBJ2-1 and V is TRBV7-2; 7 nucleotides line up with TRBD1. Germline assignment: CDR1 SGHTA and CDR2 FQGNSA. After removal of 5 bases from V and 7 bases from J, the junction contained 5 bases not matched to a gene. This CDR3 is 13 amino acids long. The CDR3: CASSGDSPNEQFF. CDR3 coding DNA: TGTGCCAGCAGCGGGGACAGCCCTAATGAGCAGTTCTTC.

The table lists this clonotype with many counts. This chain uses TRBV28 with TRBJ2-7, with TRBD1 identical over 12 bases. Unmatched junction bases numbered 7, after V lost 7 bases and J lost 9 bases. Germline loops: CDR1 MDHEN, CDR2 SYDVKM. CDR3 length: 13 residues. The CDR3 is CASTTGQGARQYF. The CDR3 coding sequence is TGTGCCAGCACCACGGGACAGGGGGCGCGGCAGTACTTC. Full variable domain (remainder filled in from reference TRBV28 and TRBJ2-7): DVKVTQSSRYLVKRTGEKVFLECVQDMDHENMFWYRQDPGLGLRLIYFSYDVKMKEKGDIPEGYSVSREKKERFSLILESASTNQTSMYLCASTTGQGARQYFGPGTRLTVT.

In its sample, this clonotype was seen many times. J is TRBJ2-7 and V is TRBV2, with D possibly matching TRBD2 (5 bases). V shed 0 bases and J shed 7 bases, with 19 bases lying between them. CDR1 is SNHLY, CDR2 FYNNEI, per germline. The CDR3 has 16 amino acids. This CDR3 reads CASSEARESRIWEQYF. The CDR3 DNA sequence: TGTGCCAGCAGTGAAGCGAGGGAATCCCGGATTTGGGAGCAGTACTTC.

The rearrangement links TRBV15 to TRBJ1-1; D not certain. This CDR3 comprises 14 residues. Between the trimmed V and J ends, which lost 0 bases and 8 bases, there was a span of 13 bases. Germline V gene sequence: CDR1 LNHNV, CDR2 YYDKDF (reference sequence). The CDR3 nucleotides read TGTGCCACCAGCAGAGAGAGTTCCCTATCGGAAGCTTTCTTT. Translating it yields CATSRESSLSEAFF. Supplemented by reference TRBV15 and TRBJ1-1, the full variable domain reads DAMVIQNPRYQVTQFGKPVTLSCSQTLNHNVMYWYQQKSSQAPKLLFHYYDKDFNNEADTPDNFQSRRPNTSFCFLDIRSPGLGDTAMYLCATSRESSLSEAFFGQGTRLTVV.

This clonotype was observed at least ten times. The chain carries TRBV6-1 and TRBJ2-3; TRBD2 agrees at 11 bases. The CDR3 consists of 16 residues. Germline V lookup: CDR1 MNHNS, CDR2 SASEGT. Trimming at V came to 7 bases and at J to 3 bases, leaving 9 bases not matched to a gene. The CDR3 loop reads CASMRGLAERTDTQYF. The CDR3 DNA follows: TGTGCCAGCATGAGGGGACTAGCGGAAAGGACAGATACGCAGTATTTT.

This sequence joins TRBV4-1 and TRBJ2-7; 7 nucleotides match TRBD1. Germline V gene data show CDR1 as MGHRA and CDR2 as YSYEKL. V trimming: 4 bases; J trimming: 4 bases; junction bases outside the gene matches: 13. The CDR3 is 16 residues long. CDR3 amino acids: CASSPAGQTGAYEQYF. The CDR3 region has the DNA TGCGCCAGCAGCCCTGCAGGCCAAACAGGGGCATACGAGCAGTACTTC.

The chain recombines TRBV4-1 with TRBJ2-3; D is uncertain. V shed 2 bases and J shed 2 bases, with 5 bases lying between them. Germline CDR1 is MGHRA and CDR2 is YSYEKL. The CDR3 is 13 amino acids. This CDR3 reads CASSQTTTDTQYF. CDR3 coding DNA: TGCGCCAGCAGCCAAACAACCACAGATACGCAGTATTTT.

This clonotype was seen at least ten times. The chain carries TRBV30 and TRBJ2-7, with TRBD1 matching over 8 bases. J lost 3 bases, V lost 0 bases, and 4 bases had no gene match. This CDR3 comprises 14 residues. Looked up from germline, CDR1 is GTSNPN and CDR2 is SVGIG (reference sequence). The DNA of the CDR3 is TGTGCCTGGAGTGTAGGGACAGGCTACTACGAGCAGTACTTC. The encoded protein is CAWSVGTGYYEQYF. Together with reference TRBV30 and TRBJ2-7, the CDR3 gives the full variable domain: SQTIHQWPATLVQPVGSPLSLECTVEGTSNPNLYWYRQAAGRGLQLLFYSVGIGQISSEVPQNLSASRPQDRQFILSSKKLLLSDSGFYLCAWSVGTGYYEQYFGPGTRLTVT.

This clonotype was observed many times. This rearrangement joins TRBV3-1 to TRBJ2-3, with 12 bases that match TRBD2. Looked up from germline, CDR1 is LGHDT and CDR2 is YNNKEL (reference sequence). This CDR3 spans 20 amino acids. V was pared by 0 bases and J by 3 bases, with 13 bases of the junction left unmatched. CDR3 residues: CASSQDGLAGGRAPTDTQYF. The CDR3 DNA reads as TGTGCCAGCAGCCAAGACGGCCTAGCGGGAGGGAGGGCACCTACAGATACGCAGTATTTT.